The present TCR beta chain was sequenced within a study of T cell responses to AZD1222 COVID-19 vaccine. The protocol was immunoSEQ multiplex PCR, while the TCRdb copy is restricted to in-frame clones and leaves out a portion. This sample has some 94,000 clones, with approximately 89% found just once. The CDR3 is 16 residues long. The V gene's germline CDR1 is SGHRS and CDR2 YFSETQ. V was pared by 0 bases and J by 8 bases, with 6 bases of the junction left unmatched. The receptor's source is an adult who received the AZD1222 COVID-19 vaccine. This chain links TRBV5-1 with TRBJ1-4, with 11 bases aligning to TRBD1. The source was peripheral blood, collected 28 days after the second AZD1222 dose. The CDR3 DNA follows: TGCGCCAGCAGCTTGGCCAGTAGGACAGGGGGCGAAAAACTGTTTTTT. This gives the protein CASSLASRTGGEKLFF.